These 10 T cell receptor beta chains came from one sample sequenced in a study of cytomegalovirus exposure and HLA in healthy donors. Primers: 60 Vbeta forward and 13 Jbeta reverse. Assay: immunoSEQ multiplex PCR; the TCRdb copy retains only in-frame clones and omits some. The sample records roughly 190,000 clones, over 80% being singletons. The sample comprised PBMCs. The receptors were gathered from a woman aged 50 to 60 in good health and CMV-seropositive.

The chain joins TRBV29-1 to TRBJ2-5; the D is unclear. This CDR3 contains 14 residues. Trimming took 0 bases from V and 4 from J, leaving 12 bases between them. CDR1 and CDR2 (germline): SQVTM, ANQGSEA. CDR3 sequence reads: CSVEDRGRRETQYF. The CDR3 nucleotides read TGCAGCGTTGAAGATCGTGGCCGGAGAGAGACCCAGTACTTC.

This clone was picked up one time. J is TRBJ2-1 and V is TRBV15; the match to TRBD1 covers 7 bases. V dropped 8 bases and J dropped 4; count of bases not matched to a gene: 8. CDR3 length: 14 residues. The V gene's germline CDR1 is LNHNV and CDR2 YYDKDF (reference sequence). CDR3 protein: CATRRTGVYNEQFF. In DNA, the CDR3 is TGTGCCACCCGAAGGACAGGAGTTTACAATGAGCAGTTCTTC.

The CDR3 DNA reads TGTGCCAGCAGCCAAGGTATGGCCCACGAGCAGTACTTC. This encodes CASSQGMAHEQYF. The rearrangement joins TRBV14 to TRBJ2-7; no clear D gene. From germline, CDR1 is SGHDN and CDR2 FVKESK. The CDR3 has 13 residues. V lost 1 base, J lost 5 bases, and 9 bases lay in between.

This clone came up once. The CDR3 is CASRQNLDTDTQYF. The CDR3 DNA sequence: TGTGCCAGCAGACAGAACTTAGACACAGATACGCAGTATTTT. The chain couples TRBV4-2 to TRBJ2-3; D is ambiguous. The germline V gene encodes CDR1 LGHNA and CDR2 YNFKEQ. The CDR3 runs to 14 residues. V gave up 6 bases and J gave up 2 bases, with 12 bases separating them.

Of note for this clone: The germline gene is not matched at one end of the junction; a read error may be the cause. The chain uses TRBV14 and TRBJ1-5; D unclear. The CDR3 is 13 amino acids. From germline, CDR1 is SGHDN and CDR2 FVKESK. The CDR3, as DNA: TGTGCCAGCAGCCAAGATAGCGATCAGCCCCAGCATTTT. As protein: CASSQDSDQPQHF.

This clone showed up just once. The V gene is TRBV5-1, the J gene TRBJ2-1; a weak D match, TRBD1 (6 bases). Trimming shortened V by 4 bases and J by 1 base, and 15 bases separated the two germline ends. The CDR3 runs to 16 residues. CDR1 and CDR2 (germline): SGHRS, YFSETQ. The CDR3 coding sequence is TGCGCCAGCAGCCAATCTTTCAGGGGTTCCTACAATGAGCAGTTCTTC. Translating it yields CASSQSFRGSYNEQFF.

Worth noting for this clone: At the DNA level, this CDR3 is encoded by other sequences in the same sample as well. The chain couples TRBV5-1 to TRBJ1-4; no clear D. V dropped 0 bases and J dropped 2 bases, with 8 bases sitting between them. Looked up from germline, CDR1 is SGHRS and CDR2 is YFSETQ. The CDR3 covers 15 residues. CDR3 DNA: TGCGCCAGCAGCTTGGTTCGCGGGACTAATGAAAAACTGTTTTTT. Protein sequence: CASSLVRGTNEKLFF.

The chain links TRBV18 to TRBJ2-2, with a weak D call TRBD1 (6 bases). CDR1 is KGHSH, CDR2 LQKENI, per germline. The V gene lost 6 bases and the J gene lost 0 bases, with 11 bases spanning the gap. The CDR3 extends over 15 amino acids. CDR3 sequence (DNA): TGTGCCAGCTCCCTGGGACAATCGAACACCGGGGAGCTGTTTTTT. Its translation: CASSLGQSNTGELFF.

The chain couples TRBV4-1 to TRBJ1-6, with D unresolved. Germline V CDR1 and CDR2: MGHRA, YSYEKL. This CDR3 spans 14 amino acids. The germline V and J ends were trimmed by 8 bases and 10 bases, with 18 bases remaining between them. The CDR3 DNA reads TGCGCCAGCCATAGTTCGGGGTACCGATCACCCCTCCACTTT. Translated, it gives CASHSSGYRSPLHF.

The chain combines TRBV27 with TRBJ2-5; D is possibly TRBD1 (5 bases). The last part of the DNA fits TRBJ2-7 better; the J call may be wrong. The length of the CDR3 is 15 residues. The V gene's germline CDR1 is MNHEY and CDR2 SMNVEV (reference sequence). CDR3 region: CASSLYPPGFYEQYF. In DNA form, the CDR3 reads TGTGCCAGCAGTTTATACCCCCCAGGGTTCTACGAGCAGTACTTC.